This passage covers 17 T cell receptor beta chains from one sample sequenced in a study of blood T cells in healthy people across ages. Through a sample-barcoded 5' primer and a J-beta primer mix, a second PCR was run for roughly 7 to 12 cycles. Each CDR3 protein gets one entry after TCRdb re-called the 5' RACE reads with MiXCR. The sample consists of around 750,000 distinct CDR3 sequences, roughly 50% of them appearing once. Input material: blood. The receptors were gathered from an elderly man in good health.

The CDR3 nucleotides read TGCGCCAGCAGAACATCCGGGACTAGCGGGAAGGGTGAGCAGTACTTC. Encoded protein: CASRTSGTSGKGEQYF. V and J are TRBV10-2 and TRBJ2-1; 13 bases line up with TRBD2. The J call may not be correct, given that the DNA end is closer to TRBJ2-7. The CDR3 has 16 residues. Germline V gene lookup returns CDR1 WSHSY and CDR2 SAAADI.

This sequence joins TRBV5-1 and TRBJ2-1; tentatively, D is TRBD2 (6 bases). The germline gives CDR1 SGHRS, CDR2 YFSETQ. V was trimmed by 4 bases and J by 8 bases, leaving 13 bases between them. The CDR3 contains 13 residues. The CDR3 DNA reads TGCGCCAGCAGCCCTGTGGGGGGACATGAGCAGTTCTTC. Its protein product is CASSPVGGHEQFF.

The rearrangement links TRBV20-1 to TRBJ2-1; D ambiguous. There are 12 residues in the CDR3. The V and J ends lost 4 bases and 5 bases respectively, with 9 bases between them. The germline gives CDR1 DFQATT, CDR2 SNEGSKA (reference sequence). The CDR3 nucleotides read TGCAGTGCTAACGCTTTTAACAATGAGCAGTTCTTC. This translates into CSANAFNNEQFF.

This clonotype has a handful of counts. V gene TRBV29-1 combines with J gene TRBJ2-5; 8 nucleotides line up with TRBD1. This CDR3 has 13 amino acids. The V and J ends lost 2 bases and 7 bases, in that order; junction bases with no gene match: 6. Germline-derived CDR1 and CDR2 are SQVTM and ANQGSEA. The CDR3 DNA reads TGCAGCGTTGAAAACCCAGACAGGGGGACCCAGTACTTC. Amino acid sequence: CSVENPDRGTQYF.

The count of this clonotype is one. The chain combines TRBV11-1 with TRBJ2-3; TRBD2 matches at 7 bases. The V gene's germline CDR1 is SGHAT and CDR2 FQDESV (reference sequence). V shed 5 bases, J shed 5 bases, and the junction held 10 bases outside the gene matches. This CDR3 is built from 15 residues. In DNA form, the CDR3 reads TGTGCCAGCAGCCCCCTCGCGGGAGTGGTAGATACGCAGTATTTT. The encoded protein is CASSPLAGVVDTQYF.

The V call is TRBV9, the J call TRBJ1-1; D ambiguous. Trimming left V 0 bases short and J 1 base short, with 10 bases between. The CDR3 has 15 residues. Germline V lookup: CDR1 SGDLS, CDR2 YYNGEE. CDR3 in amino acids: CASSVGLGSNTEAFF. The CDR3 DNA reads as TGTGCCAGCAGCGTAGGCCTGGGATCGAACACTGAAGCTTTCTTT.

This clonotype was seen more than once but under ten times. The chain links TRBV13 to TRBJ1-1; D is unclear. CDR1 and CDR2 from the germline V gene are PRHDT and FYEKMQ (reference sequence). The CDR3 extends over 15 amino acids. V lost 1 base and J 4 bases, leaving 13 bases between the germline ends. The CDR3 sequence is CASSLDMELGTEAFF. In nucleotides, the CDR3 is TGTGCCAGCAGCTTAGACATGGAGTTGGGCACTGAAGCTTTCTTT.

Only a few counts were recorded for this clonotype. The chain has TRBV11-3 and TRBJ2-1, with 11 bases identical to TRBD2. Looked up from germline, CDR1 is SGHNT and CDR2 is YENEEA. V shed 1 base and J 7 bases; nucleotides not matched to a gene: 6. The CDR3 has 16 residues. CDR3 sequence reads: CASSLGIAGGRNEQFF. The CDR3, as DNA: TGTGCCAGCAGCTTAGGAATAGCGGGAGGGAGGAATGAGCAGTTCTTC.

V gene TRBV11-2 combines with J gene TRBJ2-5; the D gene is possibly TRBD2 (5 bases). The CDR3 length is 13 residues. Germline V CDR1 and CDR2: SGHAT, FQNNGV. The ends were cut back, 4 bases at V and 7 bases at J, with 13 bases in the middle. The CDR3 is CASSSDFVGTQYF. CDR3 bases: TGTGCCAGCAGCTCGGACTTTGTGGGGACCCAGTACTTC. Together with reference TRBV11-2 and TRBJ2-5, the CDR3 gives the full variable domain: EAGVAQSPRYKIIEKRQSVAFWCNPISGHATLYWYQQILGQGPKLLIQFQNNGVVDDSQLPKDRFSAERLKGVDSTLKIQPAKLEDSAVYLCASSSDFVGTQYFGPGTRLLVL.

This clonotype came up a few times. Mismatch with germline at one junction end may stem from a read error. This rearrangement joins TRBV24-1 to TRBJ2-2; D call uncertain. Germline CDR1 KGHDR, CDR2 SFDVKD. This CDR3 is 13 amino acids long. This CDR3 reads CATNGRRGGELFF. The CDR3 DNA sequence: TGCGCCACCAACGGACGGAGAGGCGGGGAGCTGTTTTTT.

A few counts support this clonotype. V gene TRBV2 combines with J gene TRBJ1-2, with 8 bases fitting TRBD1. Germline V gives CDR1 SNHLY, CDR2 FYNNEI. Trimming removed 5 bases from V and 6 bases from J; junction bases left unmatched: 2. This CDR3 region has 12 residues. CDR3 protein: CASSSRGHGYTF. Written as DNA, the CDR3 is TGTGCCAGCAGTTCCAGGGGGCATGGCTACACCTTC.

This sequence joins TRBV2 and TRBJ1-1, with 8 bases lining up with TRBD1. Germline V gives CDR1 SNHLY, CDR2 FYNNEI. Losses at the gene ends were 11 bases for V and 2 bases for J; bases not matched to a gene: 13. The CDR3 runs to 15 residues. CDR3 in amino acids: CACQGGTGVNTEAFF. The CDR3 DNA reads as TGTGCCTGCCAGGGGGGGACAGGAGTTAACACTGAAGCTTTCTTT.

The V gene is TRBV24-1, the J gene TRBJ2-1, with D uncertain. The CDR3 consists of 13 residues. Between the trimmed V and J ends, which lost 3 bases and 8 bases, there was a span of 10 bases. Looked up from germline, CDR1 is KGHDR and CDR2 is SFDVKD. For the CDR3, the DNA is TGTGCCACCAGTGATCCCGACATCTATGAGCAGTTCTTC. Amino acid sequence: CATSDPDIYEQFF.

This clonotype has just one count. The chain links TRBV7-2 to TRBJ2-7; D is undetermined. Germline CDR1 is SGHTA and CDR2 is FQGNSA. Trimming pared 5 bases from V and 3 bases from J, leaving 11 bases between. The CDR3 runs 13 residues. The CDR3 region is CASSGMSHYEQYF. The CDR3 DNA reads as TGTGCCAGCAGCGGAATGAGCCACTACGAGCAGTACTTC.

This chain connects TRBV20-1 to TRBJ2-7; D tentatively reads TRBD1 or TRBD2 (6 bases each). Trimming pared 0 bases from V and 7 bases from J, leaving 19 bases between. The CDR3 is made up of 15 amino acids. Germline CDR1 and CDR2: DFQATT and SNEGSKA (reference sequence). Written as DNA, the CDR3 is TGCAGTGCTAGAGATTCAGGCAGGGGAGCGGGTGAGCAGTACTTC. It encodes CSARDSGRGAGEQYF.

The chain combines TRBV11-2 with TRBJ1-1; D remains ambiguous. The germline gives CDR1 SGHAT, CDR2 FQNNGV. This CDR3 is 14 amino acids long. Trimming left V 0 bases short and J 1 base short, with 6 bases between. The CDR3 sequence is CASSLEPENTEAFF. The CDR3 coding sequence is TGTGCCAGCAGCTTAGAACCCGAGAACACTGAAGCTTTCTTT.

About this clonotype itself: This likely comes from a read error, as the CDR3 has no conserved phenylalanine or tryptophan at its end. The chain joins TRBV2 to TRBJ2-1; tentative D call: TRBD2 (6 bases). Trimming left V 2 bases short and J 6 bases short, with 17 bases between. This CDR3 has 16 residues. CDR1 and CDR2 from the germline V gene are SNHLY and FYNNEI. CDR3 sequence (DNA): TGTGCCAGCAGTGAAAGGCGGGACTCACGGGGCAATGAGCAGTTCTTA. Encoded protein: CASSERRDSRGNEQFL.